This T cell receptor beta chain was sequenced during a study of blood T cell repertoires in COVID-19. On the study more broadly: Samples taken during acute and convalescent COVID-19 were collected in the United States, Italy and Spain. T cells, B-cell-depleted T cells, or PBMCs provided the cDNA or gDNA that served as material.

This CDR3 comprises 13 residues. The V gene's germline CDR1 is ENHRY and CDR2 SYGVKD. Trimming cost V 0 bases and J 8 bases, with 10 bases left between them. Per the original data handling: Estimated nucleated cell counts came from reference gene primer amplification. Only in-frame clones appear in the TCRdb table, and some are missing; sequencing was by immunoSEQ multiplex PCR. For V, J and clone size, that table is used; D and trimming come from the DNA. The sample comprises 150,000 or so clones, around 84% of which are singletons, and about 19% rests with the top ten. This clone was detected once. The rearrangement joins TRBV10-3 to TRBJ1-2; possibly TRBD1 for D (6 bases). Sequencing was performed on peripheral blood. This sequence originates from a woman older than 75 with acute or convalescent COVID-19. The CDR3 nucleotides read TGTGCCATCAGTGAGTCGAAGGACAGAGGCTACACCTTC. Amino acid sequence: CAISESKDRGYTF.